Presented here are 18 T cell receptor beta chains from one specimen sequenced in a study of blood T cell repertoires in COVID-19. Profiled with immunoSEQ multiplex PCR; TCRdb holds only in-frame clones, not every one. This sample has 150,000 to 200,000 clones, with 70% to 90% found just once. The sample taken for sequencing was peripheral blood. The receptors come from a woman older than 75 in a cohort sampled during active or convalescent COVID-19.

The V gene is TRBV6-5, the J gene TRBJ1-4, with a tentative D call TRBD1 (5 bases). Trimming pared 6 bases from V and 7 bases from J, leaving 15 bases between. In germline, CDR1 is MNHEY, CDR2 SVGAGI. This CDR3 is built from 14 residues. The CDR3 DNA is TGTGCCAGCAGCGGAAGGGGTTCGGGTGAAAAACTGTTTTTT. It encodes CASSGRGSGEKLFF.

The sample holds a few counts of this clone. The chain employs TRBV27 and TRBJ1-1; D call uncertain. The CDR3 covers 17 residues. Per the germline V gene, CDR1 is MNHEY and CDR2 is SMNVEV (reference sequence). Trimming removed 0 bases from V and 2 bases from J, with 16 bases in between. The CDR3 bases are TGTGCCAGCAGTTTATCACCCGACCAGGCGCTCAACACTGAAGCTTTCTTT. It specifies CASSLSPDQALNTEAFF.

CDR3 nucleotides: TGTGCCAGCAGCTCCCGAATCGAACAGGGATTTCAAGAGACCCAGTACTTC. It is translated as CASSSRIEQGFQETQYF. This chain links TRBV7-9 with TRBJ2-5; D perhaps matches TRBD1 (6 bases). CDR3 length: 17 residues. The germline gives CDR1 SEHNR, CDR2 FQNEAQ (reference sequence). With 4 bases removed from V and 2 bases from J, the gap between germline ends came to 20 bases.

V is TRBV6-5 and J is TRBJ2-7; D is perhaps TRBD1 (6 bases). V was trimmed by 8 bases and J by 2 bases, leaving 13 bases between them. This CDR3 comprises 13 residues. The germline V gene encodes CDR1 MNHEY and CDR2 SVGAGI. The CDR3 sequence is CASEGQRAYEQYV. In nucleotides, the CDR3 is TGTGCCAGCGAAGGACAGAGGGCCTACGAGCAGTACGTC.

This clone was counted a single time. The chain couples TRBV11-3 to TRBJ1-3, with D possibly being TRBD1 (5 bases). V gave up 3 bases and J gave up 2 bases, with 8 bases separating them. CDR3 length: 14 residues. The germline V gene has CDR1 SGHNT and CDR2 YENEEA. This chain's CDR3 is CASSLGGTGNTIYF. In DNA, the CDR3 is TGTGCCAGCAGCTTGGGGGGAACTGGAAACACCATATATTTT.

J is TRBJ2-1 and V is TRBV10-3; a possible D gene is TRBD1 (5 bases). The length of the CDR3 is 18 residues. The germline V and J ends were trimmed by 3 bases and 5 bases, with 23 bases remaining between them. Germline V gives CDR1 ENHRY, CDR2 SYGVKD. CDR3 DNA sequence: TGTGCCATCAGTGACCTCTCCCCAGGGAAAGGGAAACACAATGAGCAGTTCTTC. It specifies CAISDLSPGKGKHNEQFF.

The rearrangement links TRBV5-1 to TRBJ2-3; 7 bases map to TRBD2. The CDR3 consists of 17 residues. V trimming: 4 bases; J trimming: 2 bases; junction bases outside the gene matches: 13. CDR1 SGHRS and CDR2 YFSETQ come from the germline V gene. The CDR3 spells CASSPRIWEGLTDTQYF. CDR3 in DNA: TGCGCCAGCAGCCCCAGGATATGGGAGGGCCTCACAGATACGCAGTATTTT.

This sequence joins TRBV5-4 and TRBJ2-2, with TRBD2 identical over 14 bases. The CDR3 loop spans 17 amino acids. Germline assignment: CDR1 SGHNT and CDR2 YYREEE (reference sequence). J lost 2 bases, V lost 6 bases, and 6 bases had no gene match. This CDR3 reads CASNQGTSGRNTGELFF. The CDR3 DNA follows: TGTGCCAGCAACCAAGGGACTAGCGGGAGAAACACCGGGGAGCTGTTTTTT.

V gene TRBV27 combines with J gene TRBJ1-3; perhaps TRBD1 as D (5 bases). Germline CDR1 reads MNHEY; CDR2 reads SMNVEV (reference sequence). The length of the CDR3 is 16 residues. The V end lost 2 bases, the J end lost 0 bases, and 11 bases lay between the germline ends. CDR3 bases: TGTGCCAGCAGTTTACGCGCGGGACTCTCTGGAAACACCATATATTTT. It codes for CASSLRAGLSGNTIYF.

This clone was picked up one time. The rearrangement links TRBV11-3 to TRBJ2-3; 7 bases are a match to TRBD1. Germline lookup yields CDR1 SGHNT and CDR2 YENEEA. V was clipped by 5 bases and J by 1 base; unmatched bases: 6. The CDR3 has 15 residues. This CDR3 reads CASSREGAGTDTQYF. The CDR3 region has the DNA TGTGCCAGCAGCCGCGAGGGGGCTGGCACAGATACGCAGTATTTT.

This rearrangement joins TRBV4-2 to TRBJ1-4; 9 bases line up with TRBD1. CDR1 and CDR2 (germline): LGHNA, YNFKEQ. V shed 0 bases, J shed 7 bases, and the junction held 3 bases outside the gene matches. The CDR3 covers 15 residues. CDR3 DNA: TGTGCCAGCAGCCAAGATCCGACAGGGGGTGAAAAACTGTTTTTT. Amino acids: CASSQDPTGGEKLFF.

The rearrangement uses TRBV7-9 and TRBJ1-5, with D possibly being TRBD1 (6 bases). The CDR3 sequence is 14 residues long. Germline V gene data show CDR1 as SEHNR and CDR2 as FQNEAQ (reference sequence). V was shortened by 5 bases and J by 8 bases, with 16 bases between the two germline ends. CDR3 sequence: CASSLTGLGEPQHF. DNA of the CDR3: TGTGCCAGCAGCCTGACAGGTTTGGGGGAGCCCCAGCATTTT.

V is TRBV19 and J is TRBJ2-1; tentatively, D is TRBD1 (6 bases). The CDR3 totals 15 residues. V was trimmed by 7 bases and J by 0 bases, leaving 13 bases between them. Per the germline V gene, CDR1 is LNHDA and CDR2 is SQIVND (reference sequence). DNA for the CDR3: TGTGCCAGTACCCAAGACAGGAGCTCCTACAATGAGCAGTTCTTC. Protein sequence: CASTQDRSSYNEQFF.

The chain links TRBV2 to TRBJ2-1; 8 bases are a match to TRBD2. CDR1 is SNHLY, CDR2 FYNNEI, per germline. CDR3 length equals 15 residues. Unmatched junction bases numbered 6, after V lost 8 bases and J lost 0 bases. In nucleotides, the CDR3 is TGTGCCAGCTGCGCCGGGACTAGCTCCTACAATGAGCAGTTCTTC. It codes for CASCAGTSSYNEQFF. Supplemented by reference TRBV2 and TRBJ2-1, the full variable domain reads EPEVTQTPSHQVTQMGQEVILRCVPISNHLYFYWYRQILGQKVEFLVSFYNNEISEKSEIFDDQFSVERPDGSNFTLKIRSTKLEDSAMYFCASCAGTSSYNEQFFGPGTRLTVL.

The V call is TRBV18, the J call TRBJ2-7; 7 bases are shared with TRBD1. CDR3 size: 14 residues. V dropped 3 bases and J dropped 4; count of bases not matched to a gene: 6. The germline gives CDR1 KGHSH, CDR2 LQKENI. CDR3 region: CASSPGTDVYEQYV. CDR3 sequence (DNA): TGTGCCAGCTCACCCGGGACAGACGTTTACGAGCAGTACGTC.

The chain carries TRBV11-2 and TRBJ1-2, with TRBD1 identical over 8 bases. This CDR3 contains 15 residues. Germline V CDR1 and CDR2: SGHAT, FQNNGV. V lost 0 bases and J lost 3; bases outside the gene matches: 3. The chain's CDR3 is CASSLDSGGYYGYTF. The CDR3 DNA sequence: TGTGCCAGCAGCTTAGACTCAGGGGGCTACTATGGCTACACCTTC.

V usage is TRBV7-9 and J usage is TRBJ2-5; D possibly corresponds to TRBD2 (6 bases). CDR3 size: 16 residues. Trimming removed 1 base at V and 5 bases at J, with 17 bases between. Germline CDR1 SEHNR, CDR2 FQNEAQ (reference sequence). The CDR3 region has the DNA TGTGCCAGCAGCTTAGGGGCGGGCCATGCGGGGGAGACCCAGTACTTC. Residues: CASSLGAGHAGETQYF.

This clone was counted a few times. V gene TRBV3-1 (or the pseudogene TRBV3-2) combines with J gene TRBJ1-6, with D hard to call. The V gene lost 0 bases and the J gene lost 10 bases, with 4 bases spanning the gap. This CDR3 spans 12 amino acids. Germline CDR1 is LGHDT and CDR2 is YNNKEL (reference sequence). CDR3 protein: CASSQDVSPLHF. Written as DNA, the CDR3 is TGTGCCAGCAGCCAAGACGTCTCACCCCTCCACTTT.